These 18 T cell receptor beta chains were sequenced from one sample in a study of radiation and T cells in renal cell carcinoma. Libraries were prepared by immunoSEQ multiplex PCR; TCRdb keeps only in-frame clonotypes and omits some of them. The sample holds just under 150,000 clones, 75% to 90% seen once. As for time point: blood 4 weeks post-SBRT, at nephrectomy. Treatment: 15 Gy SBRT to primary tumor, nephrectomy 4 weeks later. Sequencing was performed on blood, taken from a patient whose treatment included radiotherapy and nephrectomy. The receptor source for this set is a woman between 45 and 65 years old with renal cell carcinoma.

The V gene is TRBV9, the J gene TRBJ1-3; a weak D match, TRBD1 (5 bases). Germline CDR1 reads SGDLS; CDR2 reads YYNGEE. The CDR3 runs 14 residues. With 4 bases removed from V and 1 base from J, the gap between germline ends came to 9 bases. CDR3 sequence reads: CASSPRTSGNTIYF. The CDR3 nucleotides read TGTGCCAGCAGCCCCCGGACATCTGGAAACACCATATATTTT.

The gene calls are TRBV5-1 and TRBJ1-4; 12 bases line up with TRBD1. The V gene's germline CDR1 is SGHRS and CDR2 YFSETQ. J was trimmed by 1 base and V by 8 bases; bases with no gene match: 6. The CDR3 covers 16 residues. The DNA of the CDR3 is TGCGCCAGTTCGGGACAGGGGGCTGGAACTAATGAAAAACTGTTTTTT. Its translation is CASSGQGAGTNEKLFF.

The table lists this clone with a count of one. For the CDR3, the DNA is TGTGCCAGCAGTTCACCCGGCCAGCCCCAGCATTTT. It yields the protein CASSSPGQPQHF. V gene TRBV27 combines with J gene TRBJ1-5; D unclear. CDR3 length equals 12 residues. Germline CDR1 MNHEY, CDR2 SMNVEV (reference sequence). The V end was cut by 4 bases, the J end by 7 bases, with 8 bases between.

V is TRBV9 and J is TRBJ2-2; 7 bases align to TRBD1. The germline CDR1 and CDR2 sequences are SGDLS and YYNGEE. The junction had 5 bases not matched to a gene; V was cut back by 0 bases and J by 0 bases. This CDR3 is built from 17 residues. The CDR3 loop reads CASSVAVQGANTGELFF. The CDR3 bases are TGTGCCAGCAGCGTAGCTGTGCAGGGGGCGAACACCGGGGAGCTGTTTTTT.

The chain uses TRBV5-4 and TRBJ2-7; D unresolved. The length of the CDR3 is 14 residues. Deletions cut 0 bases from V and 3 bases from J, with 10 bases between. The germline CDR1 and CDR2 sequences are SGHNT and YYREEE (reference sequence). The CDR3 loop is CASSLGTALYEQYF. CDR3 nucleotides: TGTGCCAGCAGCTTGGGAACCGCTCTCTACGAGCAGTACTTC.

The V gene is TRBV6-4, the J gene TRBJ1-1, with D unclear. This CDR3 comprises 13 residues. The germline gives CDR1 MRHNA, CDR2 SNTAGT. Trimming took off 5 bases at V and 1 base at J, with 8 bases between the two ends. The CDR3 nucleotides are TGTGCCAGCAGTTCTACTCGGAACACTGAAGCTTTCTTT. Its protein is CASSSTRNTEAFF.

The chain uses TRBV10-3 and TRBJ2-7; 11 bases align to TRBD1. The length of the CDR3 is 13 residues. V lost 4 bases, J lost 5 bases, and 1 base stayed unmatched. Germline values: CDR1 ENHRY, CDR2 SYGVKD. The CDR3 region is CAISGDRGDEQYF. CDR3 nucleotides: TGTGCCATCAGTGGGGACAGGGGGGACGAGCAGTACTTC.

The chain carries TRBV27 and TRBJ1-5, with a possible D match to TRBD1 (5 bases). The V gene lost 5 bases and the J gene lost 5 bases, with 16 bases spanning the gap. The germline V gene has CDR1 MNHEY and CDR2 SMNVEV (reference sequence). The CDR3 is 15 residues long. The chain's CDR3 is CASSARDGRDQPQHF. CDR3 DNA sequence: TGTGCCAGCAGTGCCAGGGACGGCCGGGATCAGCCCCAGCATTTT.

The chain recombines TRBV6-5 with TRBJ2-3; no firm D call. V lost 0 bases and J lost 1, with 8 bases in between. The CDR3 totals 15 residues. Per germline, CDR1 MNHEY and CDR2 SVGAGI. This chain's CDR3 is CASSYSITRTDTQYF. CDR3 coding DNA: TGTGCCAGCAGTTACTCGATAACACGCACAGATACGCAGTATTTT.

The CDR3 DNA reads TGTGCCAGCAGCTTAGAAGGGACAGGGGGTTTTCAGCCCCAGCATTTT. Translated, it gives CASSLEGTGGFQPQHF. V and J are TRBV7-2 and TRBJ1-5, with TRBD1 identical over 11 bases. Germline CDR1 and CDR2: SGHTA and FQGNSA. The CDR3 consists of 16 residues. The junction had 5 bases not matched to a gene; V was cut back by 1 base and J by 6 bases.

The chain is built from TRBV1 and TRBJ1-4; TRBD1, as called in the table, went unchecked against the DNA. TRBV1 corresponds to a pseudogene. The CDR3 is 22 residues long. CDR3 nucleotide sequence: TGCACCAGCAGCCAAGTGGAGGCATTTGATGGGACATGTCTCTCGGTATGGGGAAAACTGTTTTTT. Translation gives CTSSQVEAFDGTCLSVWGKLFF.

On this clone: One junction end disagrees with the germline gene, perhaps due to a read error. V and J are TRBV7-2 and TRBJ2-3, with unresolved D. Germline CDR1 SGHTA, CDR2 FQGNSA. The CDR3 extends over 15 amino acids. Here the CDR3 DNA reads TGTGCCACCAGCTATGGGGTATCTAGCACAGATACGCAGTATTTT. Translating it yields CATSYGVSSTDTQYF.

The chain combines TRBV30 with TRBJ1-2; 8 positions agree with TRBD1. Germline CDR1 is GTSNPN and CDR2 is SVGIG (reference sequence). Trimming at V came to 5 bases and at J to 4 bases, leaving 6 bases not matched to a gene. There are 13 residues in the CDR3. CDR3: CAWQGQGLYGYTF. The CDR3 DNA reads TGTGCCTGGCAAGGACAGGGCCTCTATGGCTACACCTTC.

This clone was detected a few times. V is TRBV14 and J is TRBJ1-2; D gene uncertain. Trimming took 0 bases from V and 6 from J, leaving 17 bases between them. The CDR3 covers 16 residues. CDR1 SGHDN and CDR2 FVKESK come from the germline V gene. The CDR3 protein is CASSQDLGGFGDGYTF. The DNA for the CDR3 is TGTGCCAGCAGCCAAGATCTTGGCGGATTTGGTGATGGCTACACCTTC.

The rearrangement links TRBV27 to TRBJ2-7, with TRBD1 identical over 10 bases. V gave up 4 bases and J gave up 2 bases; unmatched junction bases: 5. The CDR3 covers 15 residues. Germline CDR1 reads MNHEY; CDR2 reads SMNVEV (reference sequence). The CDR3 protein is CASSSPGTGAYEQYF. In nucleotides, the CDR3 is TGTGCCAGCAGTTCACCCGGGACAGGGGCCTACGAGCAGTACTTC.

The CDR3, as DNA: TGCGCCAGCAGCCAAGATCGTGGACAGCAGTACAATGAGCAGTTCTTC. Translation gives CASSQDRGQQYNEQFF. The chain combines TRBV4-3 with TRBJ2-1; TRBD1 is a possible D gene (6 bases). V lost 0 bases and J 4 bases, leaving 13 bases between the germline ends. The CDR3 extends over 16 amino acids. The germline gives CDR1 LGHNA, CDR2 YSLEER.

V is TRBV5-1 and J is TRBJ2-2, with 9 bases that match TRBD1. Germline V CDR1 and CDR2: SGHRS, YFSETQ. The V and J ends lost 4 bases and 4 bases, in that order; junction bases with no gene match: 5. The CDR3 has 15 residues. Here the CDR3 DNA reads TGCGCCAGCAGCCCGGACAGGGGTAGCACCGGGGAGCTGTTTTTT. Protein: CASSPDRGSTGELFF.

The chain joins TRBV2 to TRBJ1-4, with TRBD1 as a possible D gene (5 bases). V was clipped by 1 base and J by 7 bases, with 16 bases between them. Germline V lookup: CDR1 SNHLY, CDR2 FYNNEI. This CDR3 contains 16 residues. CDR3 sequence (DNA): TGTGCCAGCAGTGAAGACGGGGGGGTATCTAGTGAAAAACTGTTTTTT. This translates into CASSEDGGVSSEKLFF.